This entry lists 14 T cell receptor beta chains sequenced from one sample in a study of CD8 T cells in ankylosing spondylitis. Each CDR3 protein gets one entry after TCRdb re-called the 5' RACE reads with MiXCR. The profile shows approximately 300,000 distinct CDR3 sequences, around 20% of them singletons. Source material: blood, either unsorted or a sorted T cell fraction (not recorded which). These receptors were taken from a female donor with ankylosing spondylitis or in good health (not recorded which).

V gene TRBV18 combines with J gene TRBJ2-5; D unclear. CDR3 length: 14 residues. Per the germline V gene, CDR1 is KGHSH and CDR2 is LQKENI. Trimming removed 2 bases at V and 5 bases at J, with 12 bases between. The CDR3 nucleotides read TGTGCCAGCTCACCATTATCCACGCGCGAGACCCAGTACTTC. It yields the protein CASSPLSTRETQYF.

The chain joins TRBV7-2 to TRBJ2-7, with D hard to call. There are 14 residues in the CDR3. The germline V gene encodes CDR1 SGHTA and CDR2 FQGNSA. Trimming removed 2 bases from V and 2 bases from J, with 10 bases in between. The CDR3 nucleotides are TGTGCCAGCAGCTTAAGGGCAGCCACCTACGAGCAGTACTTC. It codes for CASSLRAATYEQYF.

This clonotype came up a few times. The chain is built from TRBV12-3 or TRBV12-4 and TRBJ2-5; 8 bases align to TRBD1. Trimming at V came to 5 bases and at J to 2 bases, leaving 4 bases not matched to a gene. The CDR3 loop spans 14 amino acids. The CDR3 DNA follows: TGTGCCAGCAGTGGGGGGACAGGACAAGAGACCCAGTACTTC. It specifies CASSGGTGQETQYF.

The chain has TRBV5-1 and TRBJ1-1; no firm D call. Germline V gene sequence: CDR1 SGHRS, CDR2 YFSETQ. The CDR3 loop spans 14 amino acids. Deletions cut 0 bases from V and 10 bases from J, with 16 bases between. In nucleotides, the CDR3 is TGCGCCAGCAGCTTGGAGATGAGGGAATCTGTAGCTTTCTTT. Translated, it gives CASSLEMRESVAFF.

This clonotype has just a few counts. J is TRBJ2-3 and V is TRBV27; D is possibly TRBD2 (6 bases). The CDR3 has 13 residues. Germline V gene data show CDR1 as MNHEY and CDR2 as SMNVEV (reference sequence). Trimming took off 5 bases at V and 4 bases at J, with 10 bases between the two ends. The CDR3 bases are TGTGCCAGCAGTCCCTGGGGGGCAGATACGCAGTATTTT. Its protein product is CASSPWGADTQYF.

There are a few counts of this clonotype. As DNA, the CDR3 is TGTGCCACCTCGGCGAGGTCTTCTAATGAAAAACTGTTTTTT. It encodes CATSARSSNEKLFF. The chain employs TRBV6-2 or TRBV6-3 and TRBJ1-4; D not resolved. CDR1 and CDR2 from the germline V gene are MNHEY and SVGEGT. This CDR3 has 14 residues. V lost 10 bases and J 3 bases, leaving 15 bases between the germline ends.

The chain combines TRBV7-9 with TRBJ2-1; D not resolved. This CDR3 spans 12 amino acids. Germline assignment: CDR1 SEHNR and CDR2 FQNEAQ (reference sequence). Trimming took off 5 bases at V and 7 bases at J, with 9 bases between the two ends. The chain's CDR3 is CASSPETNEQFF. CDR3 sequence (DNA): TGTGCCAGCAGCCCGGAGACAAATGAGCAGTTCTTC.

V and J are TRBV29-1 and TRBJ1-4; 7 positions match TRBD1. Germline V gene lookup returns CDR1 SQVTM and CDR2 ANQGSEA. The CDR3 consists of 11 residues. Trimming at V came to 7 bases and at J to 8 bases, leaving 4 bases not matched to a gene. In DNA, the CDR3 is TGCAGCGGACAGGGTAGGGAAAAACTGTTTTTT. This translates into CSGQGREKLFF.

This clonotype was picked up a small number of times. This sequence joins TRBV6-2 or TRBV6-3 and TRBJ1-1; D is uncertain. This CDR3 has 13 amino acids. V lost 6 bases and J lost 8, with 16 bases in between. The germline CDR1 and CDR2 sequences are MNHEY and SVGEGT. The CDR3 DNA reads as TGTGCCAGCAGGGACCAATCGTGGCAGGAAGCTTTCTTT. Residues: CASRDQSWQEAFF.

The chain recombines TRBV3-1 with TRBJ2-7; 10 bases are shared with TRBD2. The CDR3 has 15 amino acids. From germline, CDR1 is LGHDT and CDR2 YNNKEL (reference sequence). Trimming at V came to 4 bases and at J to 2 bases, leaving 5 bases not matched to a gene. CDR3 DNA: TGTGCCAGCAGCCGCGGACTAGCGGTAACCTACGAGCAGTACTTC. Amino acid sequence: CASSRGLAVTYEQYF.

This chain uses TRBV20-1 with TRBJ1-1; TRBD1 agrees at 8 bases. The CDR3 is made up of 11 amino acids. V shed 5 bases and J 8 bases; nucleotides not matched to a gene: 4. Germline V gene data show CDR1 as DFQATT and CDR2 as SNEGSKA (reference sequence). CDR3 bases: TGCAGTGCTCTACAGGGGGGAGAAGCTTTCTTT. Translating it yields CSALQGGEAFF.

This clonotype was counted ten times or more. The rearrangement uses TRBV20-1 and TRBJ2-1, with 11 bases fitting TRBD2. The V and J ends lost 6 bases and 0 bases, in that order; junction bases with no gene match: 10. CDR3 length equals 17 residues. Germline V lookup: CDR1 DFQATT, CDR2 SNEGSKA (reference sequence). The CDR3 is CSADGTSGGTSYNEQFF. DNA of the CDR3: TGCAGTGCAGACGGGACTAGCGGAGGGACCTCCTACAATGAGCAGTTCTTC.

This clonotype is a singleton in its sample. The CDR3 sequence is CASSPGSTLQFF. The CDR3 DNA follows: TGTGCCAGCTCACCGGGCTCAACTCTGCAGTTCTTC. The V call is TRBV18, the J call TRBJ2-1, with D unclear. The germline V gene has CDR1 KGHSH and CDR2 LQKENI. CDR3 length: 12 residues. V was clipped by 3 bases and J by 12 bases, with 12 bases between them.

The CDR3, as DNA: TGTGCCATCAGTGACGGAGGGGACAGGGGTAGCACTGAAGCTTTCTTT. As protein: CAISDGGDRGSTEAFF. The chain has TRBV10-3 and TRBJ1-1, with TRBD1 matching 10 bases. The CDR3 is 16 amino acids. Looked up from germline, CDR1 is ENHRY and CDR2 is SYGVKD. V was pared by 3 bases and J by 4 bases, with 8 bases of the junction left unmatched.